This passage covers 15 T cell receptor beta chains from one sample sequenced in a study of T cell changes during pregnancy in multiple sclerosis. The protocol was immunoSEQ multiplex PCR, while the TCRdb copy is restricted to in-frame clones and leaves out a portion. The table includes some 73,000 clones, over 80% detected once. The input for sequencing was peripheral blood, taken in the third trimester of pregnancy. These receptors were collected from a female donor in good health, enrolled as a control in a pregnancy study.

The gene calls are TRBV5-1 and TRBJ2-1; unclear D gene. Trimming pared 2 bases from V and 0 bases from J, leaving 9 bases between. This CDR3 region has 15 residues. From germline, CDR1 is SGHRS and CDR2 YFSETQ. CDR3 residues: CASSLDMSSYNEQFF. The CDR3 DNA sequence: TGCGCCAGCAGCTTAGACATGAGCTCCTACAATGAGCAGTTCTTC.

The rearrangement joins TRBV7-2 to TRBJ1-4; TRBD1 aligns across 7 bases. Germline CDR1 SGHTA, CDR2 FQGNSA. Losses at the gene ends were 5 bases for V and 4 bases for J; bases not matched to a gene: 7. This CDR3 comprises 15 residues. DNA of the CDR3: TGTGCCAGCAGCCGAACGACAGGGCTTAATGAAAAACTGTTTTTT. This gives the protein CASSRTTGLNEKLFF.

This chain links TRBV5-6 with TRBJ2-5; 9 bases line up with TRBD1. From germline, CDR1 is SGHDT and CDR2 YYEEEE. V was clipped by 0 bases and J by 4 bases; unmatched bases: 4. The CDR3 length is 15 residues. In DNA, the CDR3 is TGTGCCAGCAGCTTGGTTGACAGGGGGTCAGAGACCCAGTACTTC. Residues: CASSLVDRGSETQYF.

This clone showed up just a few times. The CDR3 nucleotides are TGTGCCAGCAGCGAGATTTATGGACAGGGGAACACTGAAGCTTTCTTT. Residues: CASSEIYGQGNTEAFF. The chain uses TRBV28 and TRBJ1-1; 8 positions agree with TRBD1. The CDR3 contains 16 residues. CDR1 is MDHEN and CDR2 is SYDVKM in the germline V gene. The ends lost 6 bases at V and 1 base at J; junction bases unmatched: 10.

CDR3 nucleotides: TGTGCCAGCAGTTTAAGCGGGCAGGGCCCCTACAATGAGCAGTTCTTC. Encoded protein: CASSLSGQGPYNEQFF. The rearrangement links TRBV28 to TRBJ2-1, with TRBD2 as a possible D gene (6 bases). There are 16 residues in the CDR3. Germline CDR1 reads MDHEN; CDR2 reads SYDVKM. V lost 2 bases, J lost 2 bases, and 13 bases lay in between.

The V gene is TRBV29-1, the J gene TRBJ2-3, with 9 bases matching TRBD2. V gave up 6 bases and J gave up 2 bases; unmatched junction bases: 12. The CDR3 runs to 16 residues. CDR1 and CDR2 from the germline V gene are SQVTM and ANQGSEA. The CDR3 DNA is TGCAGCGTCGATAACAGGCTAGCGGGGAACACAGATACGCAGTATTTT. Its translation is CSVDNRLAGNTDTQYF.

The rearrangement joins TRBV10-3 to TRBJ2-1; D perhaps matches TRBD1 (5 bases). V lost 2 bases and J lost 9, with 14 bases in between. There are 14 residues in the CDR3. Germline V gene sequence: CDR1 ENHRY, CDR2 SYGVKD. This chain's CDR3 is CAISEEQGEFEQFF. The CDR3, as DNA: TGTGCCATCAGTGAGGAGCAGGGTGAGTTTGAGCAGTTCTTC.

The chain has TRBV18 and TRBJ2-5, with D unresolved. Germline CDR1 reads KGHSH; CDR2 reads LQKENI. The CDR3 sequence is 13 residues long. V was trimmed by 1 base and J by 2 bases, leaving 5 bases between them. CDR3 DNA: TGTGCCAGCTCACCACAACAGCAAGAGACCCAGTACTTC. This gives the protein CASSPQQQETQYF.

This sequence joins TRBV7-2 and TRBJ1-3; D call uncertain. The germline CDR1 and CDR2 sequences are SGHTA and FQGNSA. V lost 5 bases to trimming and J lost 1 base, with 12 bases between them. The CDR3 spans 15 residues. CDR3 coding DNA: TGTGCCAGCAGCCCCCAGACAAGATCTGGAAACACCATATATTTT. This gives the protein CASSPQTRSGNTIYF.

V and J are TRBV7-9 and TRBJ2-3; 14 bases match TRBD2. V trimming: 5 bases; J trimming: 2 bases; junction bases outside the gene matches: 6. This CDR3 is 17 amino acids long. CDR1 and CDR2 (germline): SEHNR, FQNEAQ (reference sequence). The CDR3 DNA reads TGTGCCAGCAGCCCCGGACTAGCGGGGGGTATCACAGATACGCAGTATTTT. It yields the protein CASSPGLAGGITDTQYF. Combining the CDR3 with reference TRBV7-9 and TRBJ2-3 gives the whole variable domain DTGVSQNPRHKITKRGQNVTFRCDPISEHNRLYWYRQTLGQGPEFLTYFQNEAQLEKSRLLSDRFSAERPKGSFSTLEIQRTEQGDSAMYLCASSPGLAGGITDTQYFGPGTRLTVL.

The V gene is TRBV5-6, the J gene TRBJ2-5, with no clear D. From germline, CDR1 is SGHDT and CDR2 YYEEEE. The ends were cut back, 2 bases at V and 3 bases at J, with 8 bases in the middle. This CDR3 has 13 amino acids. CDR3 nucleotides: TGTGCCAGCAGCTTTGCATCAGAAGAGACCCAGTACTTC. Translating gives CASSFASEETQYF.

This chain links TRBV7-9 with TRBJ1-2; 9 nucleotides align to TRBD1. The CDR3 extends over 16 amino acids. The germline gives CDR1 SEHNR, CDR2 FQNEAQ (reference sequence). Losses at the gene ends were 6 bases for V and 4 bases for J; bases not matched to a gene: 12. The CDR3, as DNA: TGTGCCAGCAGTCCCCTACAGGGGGCAGTCTCCTATGGCTACACCTTC. Translated, it gives CASSPLQGAVSYGYTF.

J is TRBJ1-1 and V is TRBV11-2; no clear D. The germline V gene has CDR1 SGHAT and CDR2 FQNNGV. The CDR3 is 16 residues long. V was shortened by 5 bases and J by 0 bases, with 16 bases between the two germline ends. CDR3 residues: CASSQLVGSMNTEAFF. CDR3 DNA sequence: TGTGCCAGCAGCCAACTGGTTGGGAGCATGAACACTGAAGCTTTCTTT. The variable domain in full, with the rest retrieved from reference TRBV11-2 and TRBJ1-1, is EAGVAQSPRYKIIEKRQSVAFWCNPISGHATLYWYQQILGQGPKLLIQFQNNGVVDDSQLPKDRFSAERLKGVDSTLKIQPAKLEDSAVYLCASSQLVGSMNTEAFFGQGTRLTVV.

The CDR3 is CASSIELGTRGTEAFF. CDR3 coding DNA: TGTGCCAGTAGTATAGAGCTAGGGACGAGGGGGACTGAAGCTTTCTTT. The chain uses TRBV19 and TRBJ1-1, with D possibly being TRBD1 (6 bases). Trimming cost V 0 bases and J 5 bases, with 16 bases left between them. CDR3 length equals 16 residues. Germline V gene sequence: CDR1 LNHDA, CDR2 SQIVND (reference sequence).

The V call is TRBV7-8, the J call TRBJ2-7; 9 bases agree with TRBD2. Germline CDR1 and CDR2: SGHVS and FQNEAQ. This CDR3 contains 14 residues. The junction had 4 bases not matched to a gene; V was cut back by 5 bases and J by 2 bases. The CDR3 DNA follows: TGTGCCAGCAGCCTTAGCGGGAGACCCTACGAGCAGTACTTC. Translation: CASSLSGRPYEQYF.